The present TCR beta chain was sequenced within a study of T-cell memory formation after mild COVID-19 (dated by TCRdb to the early 2020s). About the full investigation: TCR sequence clusters from the two donors were largely donor specific. The cohort comprised two young, previously healthy adult volunteers, one female and one male. In two donors, T-cell clones that expanded and contracted after mild COVID-19 were tracked by sequencing TCRalpha and TCRbeta repertoires over time. General conclusions and limits of the study: Some responding clones were found in pre-infection memory, which suggests that pre-existing cross-reactive memory T cells took part in the SARS-CoV-2 response. From day 15 to 85, contracting clones showed balanced CD4/CD8 phenotypes, whereas a second wave of clones that expanded from day 15 to 37 leaned towards CD4+. Contracting CD4+ clones turned up mainly in the CM and EM memory subsets, whereas EMRA was where CD8+ clones were enriched. Whether the second-wave clones peaking on day 37 were SARS-CoV-2 specific was not confirmed. Only a couple of mild cases were covered by the study, and larger cohorts that include severe cases with pre-infection samples were considered necessary.

On this clonotype itself: There is no known antigen for this receptor. It has no much larger one-base neighbor in the sample; base qualities were not kept.

The reads were generated on an Illumina NovaSeq 6000. cDNA libraries for TCRalpha and TCRbeta were prepared by 5'RACE using constant-segment primers, with sample barcodes and unique molecular identifiers added. RNA was extracted from every sample with Trizol reagent. Library amplification was performed in two PCR steps, and a second sample barcode and Illumina TruSeq adapters were introduced in the second step. Sequencing of libraries was performed on an Illumina NovaSeq with 2 x 150 bp paired-end reads. The source study handled its data this way. Demultiplexing of reads and collapsing into UMI-guided consensus sequences were performed with migec v1.2.7. Using mixcr v2.1.11, the UMI consensuses were aligned to TRA and TRB V and J templates and assembled into clonotypes. A clonotype was counted as expanded or contracted only if both edgeR and NoisET called the change significant, with noise models trained on biological replicates. edgeR calls used a false discovery rate-adjusted p below 0.01 and a log2 fold-change threshold of 1. As an exploratory analysis of dynamics, PCA with hierarchical clustering was applied to max-normalized trajectories of the 1000 most abundant clonotypes. Separately sequenced CD4+ and CD8+ repertoires were used to assign a CD4 or CD8 phenotype to each responding clone. The public reads were reprocessed in TCRdb via fastp at Q25 and MiXCR, keeping in-frame beta chains. Rows with one shared CDR3 protein collapse into an entry with the most common genes and DNA. The V and J calls reflect TCRdb's pipeline rather than the authors' work. The table for this sample lists around 83,000 distinct CDR3 sequences; roughly 25% of them were counted only once. The ten largest make up 35% to 50% of the sample.

From the germline V gene (reference sequence), CDR1 is GTSNPN and CDR2 is SVGIG. The CDR3 holds 14 amino acids from the cysteine to the phenylalanine. Kept here is only the CDR3 DNA, which spans 42 bases and is read in frame from base 1. Trimming at the junction amounts to 0 bases on V and 4 bases on J, and the germline ends lie 12 bases apart. PBMCs were isolated by Ficoll-Paque density gradient centrifugation. The sequence is built from TRBV30 and TRBJ1-2; the D gene is possibly TRBD1, with 5 bases matching. The sample consisted of PBMCs or a T cell subset sorted from them (not recorded which). This TCR was sampled from a man younger than 30 who had mild COVID-19 (a few samples of this study predate the infection). The sample titles of this study are shuffled in the database, so cell type and time point are left out; the donor was told from shared clones. The CDR3 region has the sequence CAWSVSGGGYGYTF. Here is the DNA: TGTGCCTGGAGTGTGTCAGGCGGGGGCTATGGCTACACCTTC.